This T cell receptor (beta chain) comes out of a study of brain T cells in children with intractable seizures. Germline V gene sequence: CDR1 SGHVS, CDR2 FQNEAQ. V lost 3 bases to trimming and J lost 5 bases; unmatched junction nucleotides: 3. The CDR3 consists of 13 residues. Libraries were prepared by immunoSEQ multiplex PCR; TCRdb keeps only in-frame clonotypes and omits some of them. The sample shows around 80,000 clones, about 90% of them seen only once. The sequenced cases were selected for having the highest brain T cell transcript signatures. The chain uses TRBV7-8 and TRBJ1-2, with 7 positions matching TRBD1. The source is a girl aged 2 to 10 with Rasmussen encephalitis and intractable seizures. The sample consisted of peripheral blood, taken at surgery. The CDR3 region is CASSFSGGYGYTF. CDR3 sequence (DNA): TGTGCCAGCAGCTTTTCAGGGGGATATGGCTACACCTTC.